Sequencing of this T cell receptor beta chain was carried out in a study of regulatory T cells in long-lasting Graves disease. Time point here: persistent/refractory GD, antithyroid drugs over 5 years with positive TRAb. PBMC-extracted RNA yielded the TCR library. Assembly of TCR beta libraries relied on iRepertoire HTBI primers together with Arm-PCR of CDR3 regions. TCRdb re-derived calls from the multiplex PCR reads in MiXCR, one entry per CDR3 protein. Of a few hundred thousand distinct CDR3 sequences listed, roughly 24% are singletons. CDR3 length equals 16 residues. Germline lookup yields CDR1 MDHEN and CDR2 SYDVKM. V lost 11 bases, J lost 3 bases, and 11 bases stayed unmatched. This clonotype was detected many times.

This chain connects TRBV28 to TRBJ1-5; 12 positions agree with TRBD1. The sample in question was peripheral blood mononuclear cells (PBMCs), obtained when the disease was refractory, from a patient treated with antithyroid drugs. The receptor was isolated from a woman between 40 and 55 years old with Graves disease. The CDR3 region is CAGRDRGPVANQPQHF. The CDR3 DNA follows: TGTGCCGGCCGGGACAGGGGGCCAGTGGCCAATCAGCCCCAGCATTTT.